This TCR beta chain was identified during a study of beta chain features in type 1 diabetes. Regarding the study as a whole: Cells that show high TCR expression could be over-represented by cDNA sequencing.

This clone was seen more than once but under ten times. Its antigen is undetermined. Only one heparinised blood draw was taken per donor, and its volume averaged approximately 0.11 L. Reverse transcription of all isolated RNA meant that expressed TCRB transcripts were sequenced. Mean read depth for naive, central memory and regulatory T cell samples was several million reads. Some clones are missing from TCRdb's copy, which holds only in-frame ones; the method was immunoSEQ multiplex PCR. Here the sample spans 240,000 or so clones, about 63% being singletons. The clonotype was recovered from a man aged 30-40 years in good health. The sample comprised naive CD4+ T cells from blood.

The CDR3 loop is CASSLAWDRGYEQYF. The CDR3 DNA sequence: TGTGCCAGCAGCTTAGCCTGGGACAGGGGCTACGAGCAGTACTTC. J is TRBJ2-7 and V is TRBV7-9; 10 positions agree with TRBD1. Germline assignment: CDR1 SEHNR and CDR2 FQNEAQ (reference sequence). The CDR3 is 15 amino acids. The V gene end was trimmed by 0 bases and the J gene end by 3 bases; junction bases not matched to a gene: 2.